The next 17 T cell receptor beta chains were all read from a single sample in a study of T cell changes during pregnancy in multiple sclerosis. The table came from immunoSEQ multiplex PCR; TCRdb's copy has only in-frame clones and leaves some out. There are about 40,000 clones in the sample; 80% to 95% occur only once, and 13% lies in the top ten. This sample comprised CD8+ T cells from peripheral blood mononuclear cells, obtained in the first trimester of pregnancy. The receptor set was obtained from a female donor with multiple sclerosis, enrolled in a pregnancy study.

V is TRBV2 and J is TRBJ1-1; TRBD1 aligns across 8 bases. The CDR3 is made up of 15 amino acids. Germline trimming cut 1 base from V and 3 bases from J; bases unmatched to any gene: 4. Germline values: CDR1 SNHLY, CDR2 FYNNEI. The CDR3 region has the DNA TGTGCCAGCAGTGAAGTGACAGGGGACTACACTGAAGCTTTCTTT. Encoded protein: CASSEVTGDYTEAFF.

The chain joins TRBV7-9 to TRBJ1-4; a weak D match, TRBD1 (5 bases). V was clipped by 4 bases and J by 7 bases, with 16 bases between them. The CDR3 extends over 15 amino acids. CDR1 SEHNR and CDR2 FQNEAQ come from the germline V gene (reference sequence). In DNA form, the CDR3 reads TGTGCCAGCAGCTCAAGGACAACAGATCCTGAAAAACTGTTTTTT. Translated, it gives CASSSRTTDPEKLFF.

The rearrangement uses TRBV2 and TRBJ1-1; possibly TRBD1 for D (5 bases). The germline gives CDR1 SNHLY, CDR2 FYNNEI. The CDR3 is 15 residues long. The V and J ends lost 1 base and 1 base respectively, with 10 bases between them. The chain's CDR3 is CASSEDGAENTEAFF. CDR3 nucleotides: TGTGCCAGCAGTGAAGATGGGGCAGAGAACACTGAAGCTTTCTTT.

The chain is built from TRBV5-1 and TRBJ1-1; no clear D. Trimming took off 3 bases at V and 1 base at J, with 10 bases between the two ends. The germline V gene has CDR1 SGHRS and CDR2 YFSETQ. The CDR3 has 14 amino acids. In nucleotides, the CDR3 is TGCGCCAGCAGCTCCGACGGGTGGAACACTGAAGCTTTCTTT. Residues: CASSSDGWNTEAFF.

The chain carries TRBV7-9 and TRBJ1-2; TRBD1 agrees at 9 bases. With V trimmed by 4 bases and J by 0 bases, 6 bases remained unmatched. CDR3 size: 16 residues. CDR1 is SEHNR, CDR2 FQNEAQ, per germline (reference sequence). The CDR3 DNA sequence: TGTGCCAGCAGCTCGGGACAGGGCTTGACTAACTATGGCTACACCTTC. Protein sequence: CASSSGQGLTNYGYTF.

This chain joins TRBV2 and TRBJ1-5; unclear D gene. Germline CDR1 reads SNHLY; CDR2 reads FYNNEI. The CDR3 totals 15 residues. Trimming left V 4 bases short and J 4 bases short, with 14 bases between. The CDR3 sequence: CASSVFGRGNQPQHF. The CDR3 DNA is TGTGCCAGCAGTGTTTTCGGCCGGGGTAATCAGCCCCAGCATTTT.

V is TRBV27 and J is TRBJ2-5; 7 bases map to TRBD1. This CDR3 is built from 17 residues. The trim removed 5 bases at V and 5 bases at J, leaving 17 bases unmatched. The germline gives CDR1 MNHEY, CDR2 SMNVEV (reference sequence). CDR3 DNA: TGTGCCAGCAGTCCTCTGACAGGGCCTCGAGGGTTTGAGACCCAGTACTTC. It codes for CASSPLTGPRGFETQYF.

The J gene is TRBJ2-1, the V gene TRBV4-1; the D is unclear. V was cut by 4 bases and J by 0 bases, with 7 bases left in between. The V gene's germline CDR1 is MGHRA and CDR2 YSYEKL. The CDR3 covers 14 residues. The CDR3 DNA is TGCGCCAGCAGCCGCAGTATCTCCTACAATGAGCAGTTCTTC. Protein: CASSRSISYNEQFF.

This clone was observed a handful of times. The CDR3 sequence: CASSLRGGYTF. Here the CDR3 DNA reads TGTGCCAGCAGCTTAAGGGGTGGCTACACCTTC. V is TRBV7-9 and J is TRBJ1-2; possibly TRBD1 for D (5 bases). This CDR3 spans 11 amino acids. Trimming cost V 2 bases and J 7 bases, with 5 bases left between them. Germline CDR1 and CDR2: SEHNR and FQNEAQ (reference sequence).

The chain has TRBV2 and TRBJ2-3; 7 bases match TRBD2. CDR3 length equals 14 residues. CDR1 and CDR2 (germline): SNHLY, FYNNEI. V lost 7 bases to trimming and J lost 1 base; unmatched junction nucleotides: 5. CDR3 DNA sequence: TGTGCCAGCATTTTTCTAGCGGGCACAGATACGCAGTATTTT. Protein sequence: CASIFLAGTDTQYF.

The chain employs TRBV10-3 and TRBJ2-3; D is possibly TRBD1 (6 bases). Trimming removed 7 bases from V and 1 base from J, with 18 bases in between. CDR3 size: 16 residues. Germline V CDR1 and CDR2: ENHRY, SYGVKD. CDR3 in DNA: TGTGCCATCAACCACGACAGGTTTAGGGGCACAGATACGCAGTATTTT. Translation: CAINHDRFRGTDTQYF.

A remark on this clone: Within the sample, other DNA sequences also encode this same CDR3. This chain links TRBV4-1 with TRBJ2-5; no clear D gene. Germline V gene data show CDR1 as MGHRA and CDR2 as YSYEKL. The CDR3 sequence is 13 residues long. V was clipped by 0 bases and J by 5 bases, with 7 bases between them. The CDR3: CASSQDLEETQYF. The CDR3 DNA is TGCGCCAGCAGCCAAGATCTGGAGGAGACCCAGTACTTC.

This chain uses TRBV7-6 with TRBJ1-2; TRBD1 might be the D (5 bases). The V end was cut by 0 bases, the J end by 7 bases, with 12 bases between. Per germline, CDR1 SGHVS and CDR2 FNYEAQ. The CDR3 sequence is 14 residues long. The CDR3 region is CASSLASGSGGYTF. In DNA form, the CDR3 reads TGTGCCAGCAGCTTAGCGTCAGGGTCTGGTGGCTACACCTTC.

CDR3 region: CASSEGFREYQETQYF. In DNA form, the CDR3 reads TGTGCCAGCAGTGAAGGTTTCCGGGAGTACCAAGAGACCCAGTACTTC. This chain connects TRBV6-1 to TRBJ2-5, with D possibly matching TRBD2 (6 bases). The V and J ends lost 1 base and 0 bases respectively, with 12 bases between them. Germline V gene data show CDR1 as MNHNS and CDR2 as SASEGT. The CDR3 spans 16 residues.

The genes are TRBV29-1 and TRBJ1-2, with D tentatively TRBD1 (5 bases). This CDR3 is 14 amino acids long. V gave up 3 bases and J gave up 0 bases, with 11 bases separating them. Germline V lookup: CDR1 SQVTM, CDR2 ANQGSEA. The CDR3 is CSVDLGEANYGYTF. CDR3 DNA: TGCAGCGTTGACCTAGGGGAAGCTAACTATGGCTACACCTTC.

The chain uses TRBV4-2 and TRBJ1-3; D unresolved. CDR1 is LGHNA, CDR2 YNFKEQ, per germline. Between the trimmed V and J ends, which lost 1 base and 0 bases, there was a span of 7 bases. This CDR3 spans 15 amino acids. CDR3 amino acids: CASSQGTTSGNTIYF. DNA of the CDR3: TGTGCCAGCAGCCAAGGGACTACCTCTGGAAACACCATATATTTT.

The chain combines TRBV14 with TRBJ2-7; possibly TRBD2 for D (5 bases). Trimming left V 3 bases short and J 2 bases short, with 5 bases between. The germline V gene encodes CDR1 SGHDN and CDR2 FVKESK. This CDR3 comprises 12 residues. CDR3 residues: CASSQEAYEQYF. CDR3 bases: TGTGCCAGCAGCCAGGAGGCCTACGAGCAGTACTTC. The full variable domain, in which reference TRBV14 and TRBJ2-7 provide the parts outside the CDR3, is EAGVTQFPSHSVIEKGQTVTLRCDPISGHDNLYWYRRVMGKEIKFLLHFVKESKQDESGMPNNRFLAERTGGTYSTLKVQPAELEDSGVYFCASSQEAYEQYFGPGTRLTVT.